The subject of this entry is one T cell receptor (beta chain). Antigen: not known. Primers included in the PCR were 60 Vbeta and 13 Jbeta primers. Per the study methods: An analysis performed later counted roughly 79 million unique TCR beta chains (around 9.9 million of them shared). The protocol was immunoSEQ multiplex PCR, while the TCRdb copy is restricted to in-frame clones and leaves out a portion. V, J and clone size derive from that table, while D and trimming were established from the DNA sequence. The profile covers roughly 160,000 clones, with around four fifths appearing a single time and 0.95% to 1.5% taken by the ten largest. The data were obtained in a study of cytomegalovirus exposure and HLA in healthy donors. Findings and caveats of the study: Donors were assumed by presence/absence analyses to have roughly uniform sequencing depth. Several V segments, TRBV6-2 and TRBV6-3 among them, could not be told apart and were dropped. The study put 150 to 200 TCR beta chains on its list as cytomegalovirus-associated.

Trimming removed 1 base at V and 5 bases at J, with 14 bases between. The CDR3 consists of 15 residues. Per germline, CDR1 MGHDK and CDR2 SYGVNS. The clonotype comes from a woman aged 50 to 60 in good health and CMV-seronegative. The rearrangement links TRBV25-1 to TRBJ2-5, with D possibly matching TRBD1 (6 bases). The sequenced sample was PBMCs. In DNA form, the CDR3 reads TGTGCCAGCAGTGAATTCCCGACAGGATCGGAGACCCAGTACTTC. This codes for CASSEFPTGSETQYF.